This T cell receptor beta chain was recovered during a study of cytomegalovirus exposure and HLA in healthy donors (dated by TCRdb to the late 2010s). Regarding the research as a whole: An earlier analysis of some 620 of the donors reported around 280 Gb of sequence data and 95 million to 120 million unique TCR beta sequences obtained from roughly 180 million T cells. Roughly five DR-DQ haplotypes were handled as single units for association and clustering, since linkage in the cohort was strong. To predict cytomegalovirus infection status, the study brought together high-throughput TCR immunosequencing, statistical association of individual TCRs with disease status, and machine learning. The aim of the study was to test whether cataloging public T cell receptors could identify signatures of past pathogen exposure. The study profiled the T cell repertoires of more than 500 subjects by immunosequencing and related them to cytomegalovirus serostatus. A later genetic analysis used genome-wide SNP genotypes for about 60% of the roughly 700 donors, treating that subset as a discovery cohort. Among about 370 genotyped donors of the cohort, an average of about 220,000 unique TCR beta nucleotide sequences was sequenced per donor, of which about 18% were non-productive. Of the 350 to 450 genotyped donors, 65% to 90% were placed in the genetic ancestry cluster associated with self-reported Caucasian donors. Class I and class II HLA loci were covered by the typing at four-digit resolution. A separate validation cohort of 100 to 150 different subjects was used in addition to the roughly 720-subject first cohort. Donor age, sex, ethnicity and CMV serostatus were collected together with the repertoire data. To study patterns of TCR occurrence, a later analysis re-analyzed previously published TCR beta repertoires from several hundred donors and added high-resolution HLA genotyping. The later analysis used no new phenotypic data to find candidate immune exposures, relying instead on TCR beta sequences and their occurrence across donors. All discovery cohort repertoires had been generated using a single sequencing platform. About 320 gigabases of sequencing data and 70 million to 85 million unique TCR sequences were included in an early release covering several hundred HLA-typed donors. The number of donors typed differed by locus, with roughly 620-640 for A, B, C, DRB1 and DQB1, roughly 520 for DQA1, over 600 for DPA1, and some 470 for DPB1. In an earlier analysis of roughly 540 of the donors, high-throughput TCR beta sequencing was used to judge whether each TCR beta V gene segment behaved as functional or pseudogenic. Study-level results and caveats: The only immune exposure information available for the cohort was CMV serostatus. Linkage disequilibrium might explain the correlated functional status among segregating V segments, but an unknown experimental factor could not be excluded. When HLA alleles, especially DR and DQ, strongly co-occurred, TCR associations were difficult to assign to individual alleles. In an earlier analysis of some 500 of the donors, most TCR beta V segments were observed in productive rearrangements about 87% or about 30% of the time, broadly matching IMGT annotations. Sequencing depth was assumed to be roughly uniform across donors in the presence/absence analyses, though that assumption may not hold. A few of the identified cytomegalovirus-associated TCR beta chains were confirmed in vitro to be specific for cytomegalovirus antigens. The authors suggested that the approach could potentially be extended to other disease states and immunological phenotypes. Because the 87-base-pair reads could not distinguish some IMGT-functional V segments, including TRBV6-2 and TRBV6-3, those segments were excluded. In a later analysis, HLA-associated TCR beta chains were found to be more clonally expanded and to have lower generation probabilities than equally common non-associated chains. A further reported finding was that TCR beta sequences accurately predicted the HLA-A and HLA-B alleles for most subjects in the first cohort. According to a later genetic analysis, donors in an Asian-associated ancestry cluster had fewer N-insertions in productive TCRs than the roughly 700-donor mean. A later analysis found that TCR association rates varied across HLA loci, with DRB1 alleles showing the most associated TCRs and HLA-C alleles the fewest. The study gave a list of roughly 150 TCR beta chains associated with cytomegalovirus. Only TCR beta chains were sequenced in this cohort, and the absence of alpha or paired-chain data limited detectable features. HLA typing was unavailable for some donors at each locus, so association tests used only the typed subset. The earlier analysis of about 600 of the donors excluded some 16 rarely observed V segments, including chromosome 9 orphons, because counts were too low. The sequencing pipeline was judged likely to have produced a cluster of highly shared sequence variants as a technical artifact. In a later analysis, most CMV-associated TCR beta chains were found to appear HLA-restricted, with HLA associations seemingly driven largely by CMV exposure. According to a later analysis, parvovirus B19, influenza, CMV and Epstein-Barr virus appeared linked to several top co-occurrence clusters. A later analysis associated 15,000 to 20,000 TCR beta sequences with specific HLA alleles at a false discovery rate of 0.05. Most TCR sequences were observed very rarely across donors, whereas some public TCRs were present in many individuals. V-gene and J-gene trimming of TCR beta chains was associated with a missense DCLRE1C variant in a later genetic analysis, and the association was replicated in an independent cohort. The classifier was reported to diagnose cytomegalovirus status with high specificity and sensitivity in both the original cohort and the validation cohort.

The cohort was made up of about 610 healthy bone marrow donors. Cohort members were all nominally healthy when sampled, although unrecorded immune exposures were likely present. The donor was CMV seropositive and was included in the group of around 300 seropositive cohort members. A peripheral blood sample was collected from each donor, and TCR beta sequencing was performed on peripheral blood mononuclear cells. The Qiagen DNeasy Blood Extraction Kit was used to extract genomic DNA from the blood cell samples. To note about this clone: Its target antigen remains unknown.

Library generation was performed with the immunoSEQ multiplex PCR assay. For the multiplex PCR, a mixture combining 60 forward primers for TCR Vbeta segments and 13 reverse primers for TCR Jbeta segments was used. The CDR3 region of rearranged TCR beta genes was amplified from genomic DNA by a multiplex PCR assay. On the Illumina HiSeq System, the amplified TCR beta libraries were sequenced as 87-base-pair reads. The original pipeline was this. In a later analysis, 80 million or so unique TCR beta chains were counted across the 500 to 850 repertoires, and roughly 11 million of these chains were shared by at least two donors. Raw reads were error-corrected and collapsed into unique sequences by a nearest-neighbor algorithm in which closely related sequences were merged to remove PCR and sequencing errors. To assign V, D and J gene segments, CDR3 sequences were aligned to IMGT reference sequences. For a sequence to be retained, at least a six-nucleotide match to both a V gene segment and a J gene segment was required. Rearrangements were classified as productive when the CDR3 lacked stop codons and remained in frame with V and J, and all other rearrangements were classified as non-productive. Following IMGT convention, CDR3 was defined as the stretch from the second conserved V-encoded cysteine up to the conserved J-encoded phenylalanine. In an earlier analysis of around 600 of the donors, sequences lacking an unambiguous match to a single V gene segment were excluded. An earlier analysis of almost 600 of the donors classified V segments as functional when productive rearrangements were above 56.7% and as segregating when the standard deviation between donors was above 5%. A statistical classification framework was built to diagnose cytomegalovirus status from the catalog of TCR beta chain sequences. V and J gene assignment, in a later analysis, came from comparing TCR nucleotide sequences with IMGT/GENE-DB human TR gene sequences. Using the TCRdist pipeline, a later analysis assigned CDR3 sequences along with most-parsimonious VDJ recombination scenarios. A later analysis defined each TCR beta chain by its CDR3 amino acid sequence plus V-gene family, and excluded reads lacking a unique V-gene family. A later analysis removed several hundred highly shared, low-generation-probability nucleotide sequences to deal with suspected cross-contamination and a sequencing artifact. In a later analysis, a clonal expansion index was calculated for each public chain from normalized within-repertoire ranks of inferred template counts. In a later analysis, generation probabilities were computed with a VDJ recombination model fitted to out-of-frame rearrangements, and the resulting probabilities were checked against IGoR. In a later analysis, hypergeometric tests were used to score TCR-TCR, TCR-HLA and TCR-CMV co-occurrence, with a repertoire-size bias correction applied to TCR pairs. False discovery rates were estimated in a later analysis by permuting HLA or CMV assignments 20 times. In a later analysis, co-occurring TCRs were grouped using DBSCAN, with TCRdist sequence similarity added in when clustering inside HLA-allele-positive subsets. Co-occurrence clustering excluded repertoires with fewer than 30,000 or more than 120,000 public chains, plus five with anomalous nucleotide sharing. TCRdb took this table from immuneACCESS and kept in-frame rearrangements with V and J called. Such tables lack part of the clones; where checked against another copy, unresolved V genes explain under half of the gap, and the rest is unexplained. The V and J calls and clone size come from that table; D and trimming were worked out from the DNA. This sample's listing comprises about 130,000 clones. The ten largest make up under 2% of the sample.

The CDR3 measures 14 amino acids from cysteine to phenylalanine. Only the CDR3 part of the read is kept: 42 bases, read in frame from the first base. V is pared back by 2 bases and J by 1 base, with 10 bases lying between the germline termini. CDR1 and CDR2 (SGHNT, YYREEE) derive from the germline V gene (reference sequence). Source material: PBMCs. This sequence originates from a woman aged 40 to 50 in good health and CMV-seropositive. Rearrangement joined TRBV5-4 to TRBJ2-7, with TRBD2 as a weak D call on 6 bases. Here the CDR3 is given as CASSFLGTSYEQYF. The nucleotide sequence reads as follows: TGTGCCAGCAGCTTCCTCGGGACTTCCTACGAGCAGTACTTC.